This T cell receptor beta chain was recorded in a study of blood T cell repertoires in COVID-19. About the study: The United States, Italy and Spain supplied acute and convalescent COVID-19 samples. Sample material is recorded as cDNA or gDNA derived from T cells, B-cell-depleted T cells, or PBMCs.

Original processing notes: Estimation of nucleated cell counts was performed using reference gene primer amplification. Sequencing was performed with immunoSEQ multiplex PCR; in TCRdb, only in-frame clones are kept and a portion is missing. V and J calls and clone size follow that table, whereas D and trimming were derived from the DNA. In the table there are 200,000 to 250,000 clones, approximately 77% of which are singletons. The CDR3 has 13 amino acids. Germline V gene lookup returns CDR1 KGHSH and CDR2 LQKENI. V lost 2 bases to trimming and J lost 6 bases; unmatched junction nucleotides: 0. Sequencing was done on a sample of peripheral blood. The J gene is TRBJ1-2, the V gene TRBV18; 10 positions match TRBD1. This clonotype was sampled from a woman older than 75 with acute or convalescent COVID-19. The CDR3 nucleotides read TGTGCCAGCTCACCAGACAGGGGGCATGGCTACACCTTC. Translating gives CASSPDRGHGYTF.